This entry describes one TCR beta chain. Its cognate antigen is unknown. The record originates from a study of cytomegalovirus exposure and HLA in healthy donors. Unmatched junction bases numbered 5, after V lost 6 bases and J lost 0 bases. This CDR3 is built from 14 residues. Germline V gives CDR1 SQVTM, CDR2 ANQGSEA. Points from the study as a whole: Most subjects had HLA-A and HLA-B alleles reportedly predicted accurately by TCR beta sequences. Associated with cytomegalovirus, according to the listing, were 170 or so TCR beta chains. A later analysis linked fewer than 20,000 TCR beta sequences to HLA alleles at 0.05 false discovery rate. Rarity characterized most TCR sequences, yet some public TCRs appeared in many donors.

Both 60 Vbeta primers and 13 Jbeta primers went into the PCR. Assay used: immunoSEQ multiplex PCR; TCRdb lists only in-frame clones, some missing. The data hold roughly 140,000 clones, with roughly three quarters observed a single time. V usage is TRBV29-1 and J usage is TRBJ2-1; 7 nucleotides agree with TRBD2. This sequence originates from a human donor in good health. Specimen: PBMCs. The DNA of the CDR3 is TGCAGCGTCCGAGCGGGGTCCTCCTACAATGAGCAGTTCTTC. Amino acids: CSVRAGSSYNEQFF.